These T cell receptor beta chains were read from a single sample in a study of response to subunit inactivated influenza vaccine. TCRdb independently ran MiXCR on the RT-PCR reads; one entry per CDR3 protein. The sample yields 700,000 to 900,000 distinct CDR3 sequences, approximately 21% seen once. Sequenced here: PBMCs from blood, sampled roughly 5 days after vaccination. These receptors were collected from a man aged 50 to 60 who received an inactivated influenza vaccine. The CDR3 runs from the conserved cysteine through the conserved F or W. D genes are given only for firm matches. Clone size is stated in some rows and not others, as once, few, many or a class when expanded.

D: -; V: TRBV5-1; size: few; J: TRBJ2-3; CDR3: CASDRGGSRFTDTQYF; DNA: TGCGCCAGCGACCGGGGTGGGTCGCGTTTCACAGATACGCAGTATTTT
D: -; V: TRBV7-2; size: few; J: TRBJ2-1; CDR3: CASSLGVGPYNEQFF; DNA: TGTGCCAGCAGCTTAGGAGTGGGCCCCTACAATGAGCAGTTCTTC
D: -; V: TRBV9; size: -; J: TRBJ2-1; CDR3: CASSPSRFYNEQFF; DNA: TGTGCCAGCAGCCCTAGTCGCTTCTACAATGAGCAGTTCTTC
D: -; V: TRBV7-2; size: -; J: TRBJ2-7; CDR3: CASSHGTSIPAEQYF; DNA: TGTGCCAGCAGCCATGGGACTTCCATACCGGCCGAGCAGTACTTC
D: -; V: TRBV13; size: -; J: TRBJ2-7; CDR3: CASSLGRRQGRLGYEQYF; DNA: TGTGCCAGCAGCTTAGGTCGTCGGCAGGGGAGGTTGGGCTACGAGCAGTACTTC
D: TRBD1; V: TRBV29-1; size: many; J: TRBJ1-2; CDR3: CSVGGQGYGYTF; DNA: TGCAGCGTTGGAGGACAGGGCTATGGCTACACCTTC
D: -; V: TRBV5-1; size: -; J: TRBJ2-7; CDR3: CASSLEFEAPIYEQYF; DNA: TGCGCCAGCAGCTTAGAGTTCGAAGCGCCGATTTACGAGCAGTACTTC
D: TRBD1; V: TRBV7-2; size: -; J: TRBJ2-5; CDR3: CASSNEFGDRQETQYF; DNA: TGTGCCAGCAGCAACGAATTTGGGGACAGGCAAGAGACCCAGTACTTC
D: TRBD2; V: TRBV7-3; size: -; J: TRBJ2-5; CDR3: CASRGTSGNQETQYF; DNA: TGTGCCAGCAGGGGGACTAGCGGGAACCAAGAGACCCAGTACTTC
D: -; V: TRBV15; size: few; J: TRBJ2-2; CDR3: CATSRDWAANTGELFF; DNA: TGTGCCACCAGCAGAGATTGGGCAGCGAACACCGGGGAGCTGTTTTTT
D: -; V: TRBV4-2; size: -; J: TRBJ1-1; CDR3: CASSRGGPTNTEAFF; DNA: TGTGCCAGCAGCCGGGGGGGCCCGACGAACACTGAAGCTTTCTTT
D: -; V: TRBV27; size: few; J: TRBJ2-5; CDR3: CASSPRDSRETQYF; DNA: TGTGCCAGCAGCCCGAGAGATAGTCGGGAGACCCAGTACTTC
D: TRBD1; V: TRBV6-2/TRBV6-3; size: many; J: TRBJ1-1; CDR3: CASSYAGQGKAFF; DNA: TGTGCCAGCAGTTACGCGGGACAGGGTAAAGCTTTCTTT
D: TRBD2; V: TRBV6-2/TRBV6-3; size: -; J: TRBJ2-1; CDR3: CASTYFSGKGNEQFF; DNA: TGTGCCAGCACCTATTTTAGCGGGAAGGGAAATGAGCAGTTCTTC
D: -; V: TRBV11-2; size: few; J: TRBJ1-1; CDR3: CASSLGFGEWAFF; DNA: TGTGCCAGCAGCTTAGGATTCGGGGAGTGGGCTTTCTTT
D: -; V: TRBV7-2; size: -; J: TRBJ2-3; CDR3: CASSPQTASTDTQYF; DNA: TGTGCCAGCAGCCCCCAGACAGCTAGCACAGATACGCAGTATTTT
D: TRBD2; V: TRBV29-1; size: few; J: TRBJ2-1; CDR3: CSVERAGRGNEQFF; DNA: TGCAGCGTTGAGCGGGCAGGGCGGGGGAATGAGCAGTTCTTC
D: -; V: TRBV4-3; size: -; J: TRBJ2-6; CDR3: CASSQDLGASSGANVLTF; DNA: TGCGCAAGCAGCCAAGATTTGGGGGCCAGCTCTGGGGCCAACGTCCTGACTTTC
D: TRBD1; V: TRBV7-9; size: few; J: TRBJ2-1; CDR3: CASSRIPGQGDNEQFF; DNA: TGTGCCAGCAGCCGCATCCCGGGACAGGGAGACAATGAGCAGTTCTTC
D: TRBD1; V: TRBV12-3/TRBV12-4; size: -; J: TRBJ2-4; CDR3: CASSLLQGRNIQYF; DNA: TGTGCCAGCAGTTTATTACAGGGGCGAAACATTCAGTACTTC
D: TRBD2; V: TRBV12-3/TRBV12-4; size: -; J: TRBJ2-3; CDR3: CASSTGGPGDTQYF; DNA: TGTGCCAGCAGTACGGGGGGGCCGGGAGATACGCAGTATTTT
D: TRBD2; V: TRBV6-2/TRBV6-3; size: -; J: TRBJ2-3; CDR3: CASSYWRLAGGKTGGTDTQYF; DNA: TGTGCCAGCAGTTACTGGAGACTAGCGGGGGGTAAGACGGGCGGCACAGATACGCAGTATTTT
D: -; V: TRBV18; size: -; J: TRBJ2-1; CDR3: CASSIADGSYNEQFF; DNA: TGTGCCAGCTCAATTGCGGATGGGAGCTACAATGAGCAGTTCTTC
D: -; V: TRBV29-1; size: few; J: TRBJ2-5; CDR3: CSAESGTQYF; DNA: TGCAGCGCGGAAAGTGGGACCCAGTACTTC
D: TRBD2; V: TRBV11-1; size: -; J: TRBJ2-3; CDR3: CASSLRTAASGRPARDTQYF; DNA: TGTGCCAGCAGCTTACGGACGGCGGCTAGCGGGAGGCCAGCTCGAGATACGCAGTATTTT
D: -; V: TRBV28; size: few; J: TRBJ2-7; CDR3: CASSVGRPYEQYF; DNA: TGTGCCAGCAGCGTAGGACGACCCTACGAGCAGTACTTC
D: TRBD1; V: TRBV19; size: few; J: TRBJ1-2; CDR3: CASSRGQGINYGYTF; DNA: TGTGCCAGTAGCAGGGGACAGGGGATCAACTATGGCTACACCTTC
D: -; V: TRBV29-1; size: -; J: TRBJ2-1; CDR3: CSVEYRVNEQFF; DNA: TGCAGCGTTGAATACAGGGTCAATGAGCAGTTCTTC
D: -; V: TRBV7-8; size: few; J: TRBJ2-7; CDR3: CASSLSPGAGIEQYF; DNA: TGTGCCAGCAGCTTATCTCCGGGAGCAGGCATAGAGCAGTACTTC
D: TRBD1; V: TRBV20-1; size: -; J: TRBJ2-3; CDR3: CSARWTGGTDTQYF; DNA: TGCAGTGCTAGATGGACAGGGGGAACAGATACGCAGTATTTT
D: -; V: TRBV28; size: -; J: TRBJ2-3; CDR3: CASSFLPGHSSTDTQYF; DNA: TGTGCCAGCAGTTTCCTCCCGGGACACTCTAGCACAGATACGCAGTATTTT
D: -; V: TRBV7-2; size: many; J: TRBJ2-5; CDR3: CASSSWGRVETQYF; DNA: TGTGCCAGCAGCTCTTGGGGCAGGGTAGAGACCCAGTACTTC
D: -; V: TRBV5-1; size: -; J: TRBJ2-3; CDR3: CASSPPRLGEVDTQYF; DNA: TGCGCCAGCAGCCCCCCTCGACTAGGGGAGGTAGATACGCAGTATTTT
D: -; V: TRBV29-1; size: few; J: TRBJ2-3; CDR3: CSVEDSLDPTDTQYF; DNA: TGCAGCGTTGAGGATTCATTGGACCCCACAGATACGCAGTATTTT
D: -; V: TRBV12-3/TRBV12-4; size: -; J: TRBJ2-7; CDR3: CASSTQGRSYEQYF; DNA: TGTGCCAGCAGTACACAGGGACGGTCCTACGAGCAGTACTTC
D: -; V: TRBV28; size: -; J: TRBJ2-7; CDR3: CASSLATPEQYF; DNA: TGTGCCAGCAGTTTAGCGACTCCCGAGCAGTACTTC
D: -; V: TRBV5-1; size: few; J: TRBJ2-3; CDR3: CASSGELPSTDTQYF; DNA: TGCGCCAGCAGCGGGGAACTACCTAGCACAGATACGCAGTATTTT
D: TRBD2; V: TRBV6-2/TRBV6-3; size: many; J: TRBJ2-1; CDR3: CATKLTGGPYNEQFF; DNA: TGTGCCACCAAGTTAACGGGAGGGCCATACAATGAGCAGTTCTTC
D: -; V: TRBV29-1; size: many; J: TRBJ2-3; CDR3: CSSLGLTGTDTQYF; DNA: TGCAGTTCCCTTGGACTAACCGGCACAGATACGCAGTATTTT
D: -; V: TRBV7-8; size: -; J: TRBJ2-2; CDR3: CASTSQGTGELFF; DNA: TGTGCCAGCACCTCCCAGGGCACCGGGGAGCTGTTTTTT
D: TRBD1; V: TRBV7-2; size: -; J: TRBJ2-5; CDR3: CASSLEGARGSQYF; DNA: TGTGCCAGCAGCTTAGAGGGGGCGCGTGGGTCCCAGTACTTC
D: -; V: TRBV20-1; size: few; J: TRBJ1-1; CDR3: CSATDRHPYEAFF; DNA: TGCAGTGCTACCGACAGGCACCCTTATGAAGCTTTCTTT
D: TRBD1; V: TRBV6-1; size: -; J: TRBJ2-2; CDR3: CASSPDRGRAGELFF; DNA: TGTGCCAGCAGCCCCGACAGGGGAAGGGCCGGGGAGCTGTTTTTT
D: -; V: TRBV12-3/TRBV12-4; size: -; J: TRBJ1-1; CDR3: CASSLNIIRTEAFF; DNA: TGTGCCAGCAGTTTGAATATCATTCGCACTGAAGCTTTCTTT
D: -; V: TRBV5-5; size: -; J: TRBJ2-1; CDR3: CASFSNTEHEQFF; DNA: TGTGCCAGCTTTTCCAATACCGAGCATGAGCAGTTCTTC
D: TRBD1; V: TRBV24-1; size: -; J: TRBJ2-1; CDR3: CATSDSQGAAYNEQFF; DNA: TGTGCCACCAGTGACTCACAGGGGGCGGCTTACAATGAGCAGTTCTTC
D: TRBD1; V: TRBV5-1; size: few; J: TRBJ2-3; CDR3: CASTAPDRGDTQYF; DNA: TGCGCCAGCACCGCTCCAGACAGGGGCGATACGCAGTATTTT
D: TRBD2; V: TRBV5-1; size: many; J: TRBJ2-1; CDR3: CASSLDPLAGGTYNEQFF; DNA: TGCGCCAGCAGCTTGGACCCCTTGGCGGGGGGGACCTACAATGAGCAGTTCTTC
D: -; V: TRBV19; size: -; J: TRBJ2-7; CDR3: CASSSSGTVGEQYF; DNA: TGTGCCAGTAGTTCCTCCGGGACCGTGGGGGAGCAGTACTTC
D: -; V: TRBV6-2/TRBV6-3; size: -; J: TRBJ2-2; CDR3: CASSTRDGNTGELFF; DNA: TGTGCCAGCAGTACCCGGGACGGGAACACCGGGGAGCTGTTTTTT
D: -; V: TRBV10-3; size: -; J: TRBJ1-2; CDR3: CAISELNGPGGYTF; DNA: TGTGCCATCAGTGAGTTGAACGGACCCGGGGGCTACACCTTC